These T cell receptor beta chains were read from a single sample in a study of cytomegalovirus exposure and HLA in healthy donors. This table comes from immunoSEQ multiplex PCR, and its TCRdb copy is limited to in-frame clones, with some not included. The profile shows approximately 78,000 clones, over 50% of them singletons. The sequenced material came from PBMCs. The origin of the receptors is a middle-aged man in good health and CMV-seropositive. CDR3s include the opening cysteine and the closing phenylalanine or tryptophan. Each record gives: clone size, D gene, J gene, V gene, CDR3 DNA, CDR3 protein. D genes are given only for firm matches. Only some rows state a clone size, as once, few, many or a class for expanded clones.

size: NA
D: TRBD1
J: TRBJ2-1
V: TRBV5-1
DNA: TGCGCCAGCAGTTCCGGGACAGTCTACAATGAGCAGTTCTTC
CDR3: CASSSGTVYNEQFF

size: NA
D: NA
J: TRBJ2-7
V: TRBV7-2
DNA: TGTGCCAGCAGCTTTACGGCGGGGGCGTTAATCGGGTACGAGCAGTACTTC
CDR3: CASSFTAGALIGYEQYF

size: once
D: TRBD2
J: TRBJ2-1
V: TRBV5-1
DNA: TGCGCCAGCAGAACGACTAGCGGGGTCTACAATGAGCAGTTCTTC
CDR3: CASRTTSGVYNEQFF

size: NA
D: TRBD2
J: TRBJ2-7
V: TRBV7-2
DNA: TGTGCCAGCAGCTTACTGACCCGGGGGGGATACGAGCAGTACTTC
CDR3: CASSLLTRGGYEQYF

size: NA
D: NA
J: TRBJ2-7
V: TRBV5-1
DNA: TGCGCCAGCAGCTCGGGAGTCTCAGACTACGAGCAGTACTTC
CDR3: CASSSGVSDYEQYF

size: few
D: NA
J: TRBJ2-7
V: TRBV27
DNA: TGTGCCAGCGCAATGACAGTCTCCTACGAGCAGTACTTC
CDR3: CASAMTVSYEQYF

size: NA
D: TRBD1
J: TRBJ1-4
V: TRBV11-2
DNA: TGTGCCAGCAGCCCGGACAGGGGGTGGGGAAGTAATGAAAAACTGTTTTTT
CDR3: CASSPDRGWGSNEKLFF

size: few
D: NA
J: TRBJ1-5
V: TRBV19
DNA: TGTGCCAGTAGTATGGGGGCCACCCACTCACATCAGCCCCAGCATTTT
CDR3: CASSMGATHSHQPQHF

size: few
D: NA
J: TRBJ1-1
V: TRBV9
DNA: TGTGCCAGCAGCGTCGGGTTAATGGTGAACACTGAAGCTTTCTTT
CDR3: CASSVGLMVNTEAFF

size: NA
D: NA
J: TRBJ2-7
V: TRBV18
DNA: TGTGCCAGCTCCCACCGGCAGGAGGCGTACGAGCAGTACTTC
CDR3: CASSHRQEAYEQYF

size: NA
D: TRBD1
J: TRBJ1-1
V: TRBV7-9
DNA: TGTGCCAGCACTAAGACAGGGGTTTTGAACACTGAAGCTTTCTTT
CDR3: CASTKTGVLNTEAFF

size: once
D: TRBD1
J: TRBJ2-7
V: TRBV5-1
DNA: TGCGCCAGCAGCTTGGAACCGGGACAGGGAGCCTACGAGCAGTACTTC
CDR3: CASSLEPGQGAYEQYF

size: NA
D: NA
J: TRBJ1-2
V: TRBV12-5
DNA: TGTGCTAGTGGTCATAGTTACTATGGCTACACCTTC
CDR3: CASGHSYYGYTF

size: once
D: TRBD1
J: TRBJ1-1
V: TRBV4-3
DNA: TGCGCCAGCAGCCACAGGGGGATTTTGAACACTGAAGCTTTCTTT
CDR3: CASSHRGILNTEAFF

size: NA
D: TRBD1
J: TRBJ2-7
V: TRBV7-9
DNA: TGTGCCAGCAGCTTAGGCGGTCCCAGGGGGCCTTCCTACGAGCAGTACTTC
CDR3: CASSLGGPRGPSYEQYF

size: NA
D: TRBD1
J: TRBJ2-2
V: TRBV29-1
DNA: TGCAGCGTTGAGTGGGGGGCGGGACAGGGGAGTGGCGGGGAGCTGTTTTTT
CDR3: CSVEWGAGQGSGGELFF

size: NA
D: NA
J: TRBJ2-5
V: TRBV7-2
DNA: TGTGCCAGCAGCTTGGAACAGTTCCAAGAGACCCAGTACTTC
CDR3: CASSLEQFQETQYF

size: NA
D: TRBD2
J: TRBJ2-3
V: TRBV29-1
DNA: TGCAGCGTTGCGGGGGGGAGCACAGATACGCAGTATTTT
CDR3: CSVAGGSTDTQYF

size: NA
D: NA
J: TRBJ1-2
V: TRBV7-9
DNA: TGTGCCATCAGTCGAGGTGGTGGCTACACCTTC
CDR3: CAISRGGGYTF

size: NA
D: NA
J: TRBJ1-1
V: TRBV5-1
DNA: TGCGCCAGCAGCTTGGGGGGGCCAGGTGAAGCTTTCTTT
CDR3: CASSLGGPGEAFF

size: NA
D: NA
J: TRBJ2-6
V: TRBV5-6
DNA: TGTGCCAGCAGCTTGGGCAGGGCTGGGGCCAACGTCCTGACTTTC
CDR3: CASSLGRAGANVLTF

size: NA
D: NA
J: TRBJ1-1
V: TRBV28
DNA: TGTGCCAGCAGTTCCTACTCAGACCGGGTCGCGGCTTTCTTT
CDR3: CASSSYSDRVAAFF

size: NA
D: NA
J: TRBJ2-7
V: TRBV5-1
DNA: TGCGCCAGCAGCTTGGAATCAGGGAAATACGAGCAGTACTTC
CDR3: CASSLESGKYEQYF

size: few
D: NA
J: TRBJ1-1
V: TRBV7-2
DNA: TGTGCCAGCAGACCAGCAGGACAAAGAAACACTGAAGCTTTCTTT
CDR3: CASRPAGQRNTEAFF

size: NA
D: NA
J: TRBJ2-2
V: TRBV6-5
DNA: TGTGCCAGCACCGGTGGCGGGGAGGACACCGGGGAGCTGTTTTTT
CDR3: CASTGGGEDTGELFF

size: few
D: TRBD1
J: TRBJ1-1
V: TRBV10-3
DNA: TGTGCCATCAGGACAGGGTTGAACACTGAAGCTTTCTTT
CDR3: CAIRTGLNTEAFF